This T cell receptor (beta chain) is drawn from a study of radiotherapy plus CTLA-4 blockade in lung cancer. At the level of the study: There were objective responses in roughly a sixth of patients, and 31% had disease control. Study outcomes and limitations: Interferon-beta, together with early blood T cell clone dynamics, reportedly best predicted response. Clones of tumor-derived TCRs expanded in blood after radiotherapy plus ipilimumab.

Focal radiation with ipilimumab CTLA-4 blockade was given to patients with chemo-refractory metastatic non-small-cell lung cancer. Germline loops: CDR1 LNHNV, CDR2 YYDKDF (reference sequence). V dropped 5 bases and J dropped 5; count of bases not matched to a gene: 4. The CDR3 contains 13 residues. Using immunoSEQ multiplex PCR, the repertoire was profiled, and TCRdb retains in-frame clones only, with some absent. The table includes under 25,000 clones, approximately 70% detected once. Concerning this clone itself: The antigen remains undetermined.

This clonotype was obtained from a human donor with non-small cell lung cancer who had stable disease on radiotherapy plus ipilimumab. This rearrangement joins TRBV15 to TRBJ2-7, with 9 bases identical to TRBD1. Sample: peripheral blood, taken from a patient treated with radiotherapy plus ipilimumab. CDR3 in amino acids: CATSLDRGHEQYF. The CDR3 DNA reads TGTGCCACCAGCCTGGACAGGGGCCACGAGCAGTACTTC.